This record concerns one TCR beta chain sequence. Which antigen it targets is not known. No base-level quality is on record; no much larger clone is a single base apart. The sample contains more than one DNA sequence encoding this CDR3. The data were taken from a study of shared clonotypes between healthy human individuals (dated by TCRdb to 2018 to 2021). At the level of the whole study: Three men and two women, aged 18 to 49 years, made up the cohort. Per donor, three plates each were used for CD4 naive and CD4 memory, two for CD8 naive, and one for CD8 memory. To estimate repertoire size and how much clonotype sharing occurs between individuals, the study deeply sequenced the blood TCR repertoires of about five healthy adults. Different laboratories and diverse techniques were used to prepare libraries and sequence TCR repertoires, to increase sequencing depth and limit assay-specific biases. Between about 0.9 and 10 billion PBMCs per donor were obtained by leukapheresis. The research as a whole found: Larger estimated clonotype richness was generally found for naive subsets than for memory subsets. Incomplete sequencing was indicated by rarefaction of sorted-subset datasets, despite the large sequencing depth. Clonotypes shared by all four sorted-subset donors showed higher generation probabilities than non-shared clonotypes. When a few donors were compared, the shared fraction of clonotypes was about 5.2% for naive CD4, more than 3% for naive CD8, roughly 2.5% for memory CD4, and about 0.36% for memory CD8. Sampling was restricted to blood, and TCR repertoires in tissue are likely to differ from TCR repertoires in blood. The small number of donors limited the genetic and exposure-history diversity represented. Pairwise subsampling indicated that sequencing depth was expected to affect the degree of clonotype sharing among donors.

The donors were healthy, HIV-negative adults who had no recently reported acute infections or vaccinations. All donors were Caucasian adults living in Nashville, Tennessee, USA. CD4+ T cells were enriched by magnetic negative selection; naive cells were then positively selected on CD45RA, and the negative fraction formed the memory subset. Blood was obtained by leukapheresis, after which PBMCs were separated by Ficoll-Histopaque density gradient centrifugation and cryopreserved in liquid nitrogen vapor phase. Analytical flow cytometry was used to check the purity and quantity of every magnetically sorted T cell population. Genomic DNA was isolated from every sorted fraction and measured by UV absorbance on a Nanodrop 2000c. TCR CDR3 regions were amplified from genomic DNA by multiplex PCR using the deep immunoSEQ assay. Genomic DNA extracted from each cell subset was distributed evenly over all wells of several immunoSEQ 96-well plates, and each plate served as one replicate. For sorted subsets, each replicate PCR was loaded with approximately 200 ng genomic DNA, equivalent to some 27,000 T cell genomes. Purified libraries were quantified with a Qubit 3.0 fluorometer, sized on a Bioanalyzer 2100, and re-quantified with the KAPA Library Quantification kit. A separate single-read 150-cycle Illumina NextSeq 550 flow cell was used to sequence each immunoSEQ 96-well plate. On the study's bioinformatics: Because only junctional sequences without quality scores were contained in the immunoSEQ output, filtering matching that applied to full-length reads could not be performed. Sequences were annotated with PyIR, a Python wrapper for IgBLAST v1.9, using IMGT germline references to assign V/J genes and CDR3. Any read was removed if the V/J assignment was weak (E-value above 1e-6), the CDR3 was missing, or the read contained stop codons, out-of-frame junctions, or ambiguous translated residues. V3J clonotypes were defined as sequences sharing the same inferred V gene, J gene, and CDR3 amino acid sequence. The percentage overlap between two repertoires was calculated by dividing the number of shared unique clonotypes by the size of the smaller repertoire. Three approaches were used to assess repertoire richness: RTK rarefaction, the Chao1 estimator, and Recon v2.1 estimates of unobserved clonotypes. Generation probabilities for all TCRbeta clonotypes obtained by the gDNA method from a handful of donors were computed using OLGA. The table was pulled from immuneACCESS by TCRdb, which kept in-frame rearrangements only. Such tables lose some clones; where checked, under half of the loss comes from unresolved V genes, and the rest has no known cause. The V and J calls and clone size were taken over from that table, and D and trimming were inferred from the DNA. The sample includes over 2 million clones, with approximately 95% observed a single time. Of the sample, under 0.15% is held by the ten largest clones.

Trimming removed 4 bases from V and 2 bases from J, leaving 5 bases between the germline ends. From its cysteine to its phenylalanine, the CDR3 spans 12 amino acids. Only the CDR3 part of the read is kept: 36 bases, read in frame from the first base. As encoded in the germline V gene, CDR1 is SNHLY while CDR2 is FYNNEI. This receptor chain uses TRBV2 and TRBJ1-2; no D gene can be assigned with confidence. Specimen: naive CD4+ T cells sorted from blood. The cell subset or site label, as the study defines it: CD45RA+ positively selected. The source is a young man in good health. The DNA sequence follows: TGTGCCAGCAGTGGTAGCAACTATGGCTACACCTTC. Its product reads: CASSGSNYGYTF.